This TCR beta chain stems from a study of OX40 agonist ivuxolimab in advanced cancers. Whole-study findings and limits: No determination was made of the antigen specificity of the expanded peripheral T cells.

Regarding this clone: Its matching antigen is unknown.

The protocol was immunoSEQ multiplex PCR, while the TCRdb copy is restricted to in-frame clones and leaves out a portion. The data contain around 69,000 clones, approximately 90% of them singletons. The germline gives CDR1 SGHDT, CDR2 YYEEEE. V gave up 2 bases and J gave up 4 bases, with 13 bases separating them. The CDR3 consists of 14 residues. The source was CD4+ or CD8+ T cells sorted from blood, collected in a trial of the OX40 agonist ivuxolimab. The chain recombines TRBV5-6 with TRBJ2-7, with D maybe TRBD1 (5 bases). The clonotype originates from an adult with an advanced solid tumor such as melanoma, head and neck, liver or kidney cancer. CDR3 coding DNA: TGTGCCAGCAGCTTTAGGGTCAGGGCGTACGAGCAGTACTTC. It encodes CASSFRVRAYEQYF. The whole variable domain, remainder taken from reference TRBV5-6 and TRBJ2-7, is DAGVTQSPTHLIKTRGQQVTLRCSPKSGHDTVSWYQQALGQGPQFIFQYYEEEERQRGNFPDRFSGHQFPNYSSELNVNALLLGDSALYLCASSFRVRAYEQYFGPGTRLTVT.